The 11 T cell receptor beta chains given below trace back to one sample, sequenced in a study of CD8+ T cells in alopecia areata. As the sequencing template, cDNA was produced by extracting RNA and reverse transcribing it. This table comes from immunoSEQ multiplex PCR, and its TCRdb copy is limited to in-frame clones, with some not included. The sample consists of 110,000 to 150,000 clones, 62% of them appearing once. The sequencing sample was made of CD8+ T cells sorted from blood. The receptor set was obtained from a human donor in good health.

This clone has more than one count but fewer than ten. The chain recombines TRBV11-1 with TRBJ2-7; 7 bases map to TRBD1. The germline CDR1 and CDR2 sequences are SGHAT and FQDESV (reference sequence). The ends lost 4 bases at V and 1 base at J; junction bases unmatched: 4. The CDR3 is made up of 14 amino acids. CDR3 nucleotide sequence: TGTGCCAGCAGCTCGCCGGGACAGTCCTACGAGCAGTACTTC. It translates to CASSSPGQSYEQYF. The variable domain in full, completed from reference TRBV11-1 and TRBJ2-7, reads EAEVAQSPRYKITEKSQAVAFWCDPISGHATLYWYRQILGQGPELLVQFQDESVVDDSQLPKDRFSAERLKGVDSTLKIQPAELGDSAMYLCASSSPGQSYEQYFGPGTRLTVT.

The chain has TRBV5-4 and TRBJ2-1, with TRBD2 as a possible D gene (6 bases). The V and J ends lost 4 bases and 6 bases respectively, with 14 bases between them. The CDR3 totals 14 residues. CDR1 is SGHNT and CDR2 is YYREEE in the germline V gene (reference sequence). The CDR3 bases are TGTGCCAGCAGCCAGGGACTTACTGGCAATGAGCAGTTCTTC. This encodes CASSQGLTGNEQFF.

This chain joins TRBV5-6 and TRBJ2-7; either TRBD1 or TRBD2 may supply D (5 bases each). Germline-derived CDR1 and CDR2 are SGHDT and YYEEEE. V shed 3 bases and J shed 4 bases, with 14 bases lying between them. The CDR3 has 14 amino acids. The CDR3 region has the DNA TGTGCCAGCAGCTACGGGGCTGGGGGTTACGAGCAGTACTTC. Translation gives CASSYGAGGYEQYF.

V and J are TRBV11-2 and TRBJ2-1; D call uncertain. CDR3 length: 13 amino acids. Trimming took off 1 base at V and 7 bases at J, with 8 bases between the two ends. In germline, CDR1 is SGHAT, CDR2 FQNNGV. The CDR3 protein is CASSLAQPNEQFF. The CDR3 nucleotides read TGTGCCAGCAGCTTAGCACAGCCGAATGAGCAGTTCTTC.

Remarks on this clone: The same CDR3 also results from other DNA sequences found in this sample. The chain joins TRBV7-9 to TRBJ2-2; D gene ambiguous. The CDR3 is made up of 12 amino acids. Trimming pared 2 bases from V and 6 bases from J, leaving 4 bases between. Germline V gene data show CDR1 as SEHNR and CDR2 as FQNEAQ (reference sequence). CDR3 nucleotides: TGTGCCAGCAGCTTAAGGGCCGGGGAGCTGTTTTTT. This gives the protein CASSLRAGELFF.

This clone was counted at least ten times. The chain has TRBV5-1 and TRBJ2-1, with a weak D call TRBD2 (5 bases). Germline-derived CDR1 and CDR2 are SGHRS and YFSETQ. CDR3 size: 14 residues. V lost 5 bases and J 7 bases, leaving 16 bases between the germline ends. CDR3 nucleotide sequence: TGCGCCAGCAGTTCCCCCCGCGGGTCGAATGAGCAGTTCTTC. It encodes CASSSPRGSNEQFF.

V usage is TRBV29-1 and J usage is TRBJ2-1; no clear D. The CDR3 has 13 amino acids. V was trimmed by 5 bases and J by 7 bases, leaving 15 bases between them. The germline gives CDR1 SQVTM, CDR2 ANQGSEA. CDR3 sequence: CSVPGVVINEQFF. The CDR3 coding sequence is TGCAGCGTTCCTGGGGTGGTAATAAATGAGCAGTTCTTC.

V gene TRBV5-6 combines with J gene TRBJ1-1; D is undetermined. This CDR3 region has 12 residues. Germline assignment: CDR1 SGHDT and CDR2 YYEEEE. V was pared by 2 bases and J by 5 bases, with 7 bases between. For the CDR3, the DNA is TGTGCCAGCAGCTTACCCGGGACTGAAGCTTTCTTT. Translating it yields CASSLPGTEAFF.

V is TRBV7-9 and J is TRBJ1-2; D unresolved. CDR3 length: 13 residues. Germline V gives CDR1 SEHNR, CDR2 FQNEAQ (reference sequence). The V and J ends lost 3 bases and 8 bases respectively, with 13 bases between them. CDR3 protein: CASSFGVRKGYTF. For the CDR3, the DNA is TGTGCCAGCAGCTTCGGGGTACGAAAAGGCTACACCTTC.

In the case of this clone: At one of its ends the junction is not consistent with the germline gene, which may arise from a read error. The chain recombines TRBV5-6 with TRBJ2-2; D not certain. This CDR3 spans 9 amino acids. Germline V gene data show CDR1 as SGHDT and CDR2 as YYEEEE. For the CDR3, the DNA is TGTGCCAGCAGCCCTATGAGAGATTTT. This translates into CASSPMRDF.

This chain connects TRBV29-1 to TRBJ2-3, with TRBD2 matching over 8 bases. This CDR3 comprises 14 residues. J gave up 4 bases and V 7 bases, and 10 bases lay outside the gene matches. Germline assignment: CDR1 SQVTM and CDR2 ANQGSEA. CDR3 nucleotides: TGCAGCGGCGTGGCGGGGGGAAGCGCAGATACGCAGTATTTT. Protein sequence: CSGVAGGSADTQYF.